The table lists the clone carrying this TCR beta chain with a few counts. Its antigen is still unknown. Second-dose schedules of about 4 or about 12 weeks were combined. TCRdb's copy holds only in-frame clones and misses some; the assay was immunoSEQ multiplex PCR. The table has about 140,000 clones, 80% to 95% seen once; the top ten hold around 3.5%. This entry comes from a study of T cell responses to AZD1222 COVID-19 vaccine. General study points: Vaccine-associated CD4 TCRs spanned spike, dominant at 160-218 and 743-854. Baseline antibody screening turned up just a handful of seropositive AZD1222 recipients. The breadth and depth of Spike-specific TCRs increased once two AZD1222 doses had been given.

The length of the CDR3 is 15 residues. The germline V gene encodes CDR1 SEHNR and CDR2 FQNEAQ (reference sequence). Trimming took off 5 bases at V and 5 bases at J, with 18 bases between the two ends. Sequencing was performed on peripheral blood, taken 28 days after the second AZD1222 dose. The receptor's source is an adult who received the AZD1222 COVID-19 vaccine. This chain uses TRBV7-9 with TRBJ1-1, with no clear D. CDR3 in DNA: TGTGCCAGCAGCCTTCAAGGCGGGGTTCGGACTGAAGCTTTCTTT. Translation: CASSLQGGVRTEAFF.